The TCR beta chain under discussion was sequenced for a study of blood T cell repertoires in COVID-19. Study context: Acute-phase and convalescent COVID-19 samples originated in the United States, Italy and Spain. In each case, the material was cDNA or gDNA derived from T cells, B-cell-depleted T cells, or PBMCs.

Methods used by the authors: Estimation of nucleated cell counts was performed using reference gene primer amplification. The assay was immunoSEQ multiplex PCR, and TCRdb's table has in-frame clones only and misses some. For V, J and clone size, that table is used; D and trimming come from the DNA. The sample has about 220,000 clones, 75% to 85% seen once. V was clipped by 1 base and J by 4 bases, with 13 bases between them. Germline V gene sequence: CDR1 SGHVS, CDR2 FQNEAQ. There are 15 residues in the CDR3. This clone was seen more than once but under ten times. This TCR was sampled from a woman between 65 and 79 years old with COVID-19, enrolled during active disease. The V gene is TRBV7-8, the J gene TRBJ1-2, with no clear D. The sequencing input was peripheral blood. Here the CDR3 reads CASSLGTAEGYGYTF. The CDR3 DNA sequence: TGTGCCAGCAGCTTAGGGACCGCGGAGGGCTATGGCTACACCTTC.